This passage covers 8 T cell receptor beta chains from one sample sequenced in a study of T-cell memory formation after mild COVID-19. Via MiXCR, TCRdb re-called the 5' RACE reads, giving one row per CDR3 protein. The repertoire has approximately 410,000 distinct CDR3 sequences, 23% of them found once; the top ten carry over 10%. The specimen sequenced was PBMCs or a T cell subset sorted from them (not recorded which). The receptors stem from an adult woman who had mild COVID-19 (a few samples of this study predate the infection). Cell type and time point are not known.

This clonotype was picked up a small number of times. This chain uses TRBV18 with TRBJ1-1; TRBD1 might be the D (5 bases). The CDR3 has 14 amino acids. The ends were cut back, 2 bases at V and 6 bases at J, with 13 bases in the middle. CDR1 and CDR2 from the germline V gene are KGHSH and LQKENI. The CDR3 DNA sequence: TGTGCCAGCTCACCATCGGGACTCGGGGCTGAAGCTTTCTTT. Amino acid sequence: CASSPSGLGAEAFF.

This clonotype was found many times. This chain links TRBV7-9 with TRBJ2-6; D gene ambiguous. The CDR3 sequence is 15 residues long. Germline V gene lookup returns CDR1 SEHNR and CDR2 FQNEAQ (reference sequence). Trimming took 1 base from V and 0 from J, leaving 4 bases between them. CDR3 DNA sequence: TGTGCCAGCAGCTTAGTCGTCTCTGGGGCCAACGTCCTGACTTTC. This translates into CASSLVVSGANVLTF. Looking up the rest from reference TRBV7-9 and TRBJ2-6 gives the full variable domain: DTGVSQNPRHKITKRGQNVTFRCDPISEHNRLYWYRQTLGQGPEFLTYFQNEAQLEKSRLLSDRFSAERPKGSFSTLEIQRTEQGDSAMYLCASSLVVSGANVLTFGAGSRLTVL.

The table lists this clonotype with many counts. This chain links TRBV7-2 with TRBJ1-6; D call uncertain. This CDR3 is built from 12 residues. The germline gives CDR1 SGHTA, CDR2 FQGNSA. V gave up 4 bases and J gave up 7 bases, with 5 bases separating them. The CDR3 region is CASSSLNSPLHF. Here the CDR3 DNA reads TGTGCCAGCAGCTCACTCAATTCACCCCTCCACTTT. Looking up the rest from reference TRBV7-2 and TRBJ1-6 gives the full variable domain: GAGVSQSPSNKVTEKGKDVELRCDPISGHTALYWYRQSLGQGLEFLIYFQGNSAPDKSGLPSDRFSAERTGGSVSTLTIQRTQQEDSAVYLCASSSLNSPLHFGNGTRLTVT.

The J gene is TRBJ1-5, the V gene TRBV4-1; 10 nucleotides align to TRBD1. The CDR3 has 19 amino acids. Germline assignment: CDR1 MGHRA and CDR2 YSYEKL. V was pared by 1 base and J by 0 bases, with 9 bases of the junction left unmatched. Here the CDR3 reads CASSQVGGGQGDSNQPQHF. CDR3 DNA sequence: TGCGCCAGCAGCCAAGTAGGAGGAGGACAGGGGGATAGCAATCAGCCCCAGCATTTT.

In nucleotides, the CDR3 is TGTGCCAGCTCACCAGGCAGTCTTGACTACGAGCAGTACTTC. As protein: CASSPGSLDYEQYF. The chain recombines TRBV18 with TRBJ2-7; no firm D call. Germline V gives CDR1 KGHSH, CDR2 LQKENI. This CDR3 has 14 amino acids. The V and J ends lost 2 bases and 3 bases respectively, with 11 bases between them.

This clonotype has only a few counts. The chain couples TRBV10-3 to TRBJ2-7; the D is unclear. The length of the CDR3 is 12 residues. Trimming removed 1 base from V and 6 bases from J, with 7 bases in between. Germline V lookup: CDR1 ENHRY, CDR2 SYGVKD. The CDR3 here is CAISEWRGEQYF. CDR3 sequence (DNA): TGTGCCATCAGTGAGTGGCGTGGCGAGCAGTACTTC.

The CDR3 bases are TGTGCCAGCAGCTTAGTAGCGGGAGCCACAACCGGGGAGCTGTTTTTT. Amino acid sequence: CASSLVAGATTGELFF. The rearrangement joins TRBV11-2 to TRBJ2-2, with TRBD2 matching 9 bases. Germline V gives CDR1 SGHAT, CDR2 FQNNGV. The CDR3 length is 16 residues. V gave up 1 base and J gave up 5 bases; unmatched junction bases: 5.

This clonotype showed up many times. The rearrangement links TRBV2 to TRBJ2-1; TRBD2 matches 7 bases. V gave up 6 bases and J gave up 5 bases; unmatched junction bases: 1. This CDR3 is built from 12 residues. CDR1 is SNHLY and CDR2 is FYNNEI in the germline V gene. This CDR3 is CASRAGDNEQFF. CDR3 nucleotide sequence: TGTGCCAGCAGGGCGGGAGACAATGAGCAGTTCTTC.